These 7 T cell receptor beta chains originate from one sample sequenced in a study of blood T cell repertoires in COVID-19. Only in-frame clones appear in the TCRdb table, and some are missing; sequencing was by immunoSEQ multiplex PCR. The sample lists approximately 150,000 clones; about 85% were seen once. The sample was peripheral blood. These receptors originate from a woman aged 45-65 years with COVID-19, enrolled during active disease.

Note on this clone: One end of the junction fails to match germline, which may point to a read error. This rearrangement joins TRBV11-2 to TRBJ2-7, with 9 positions matching TRBD1. This CDR3 spans 13 amino acids. Germline V CDR1 and CDR2: SGHAT, FQNNGV. The CDR3 bases are TGTGCCAGCAGCCCGGCGGGACAGGGCGAGGAGTACTTC. Translating it yields CASSPAGQGEEYF.

About this clone: The junction shows a germline mismatch at one end, possibly a read error. The same CDR3 can be traced to other DNA sequences in this sample. The V gene is TRBV6-2 or TRBV6-3, the J gene TRBJ2-6; D is perhaps TRBD2 (6 bases). The CDR3 extends over 16 amino acids. CDR1 MNHEY and CDR2 SVGEGT come from the germline V gene. The CDR3 coding sequence is TGTGCCAGCAGTCTAACGCGGAGGGCTGGGGCTAACGTCCTGACTTTC. This translates into CASSLTRRAGANVLTF.

The chain links TRBV9 to TRBJ2-1; TRBD2 aligns across 8 bases. CDR3 size: 16 residues. Germline V gene sequence: CDR1 SGDLS, CDR2 YYNGEE. The junction had 4 bases not matched to a gene; V was cut back by 0 bases and J by 2 bases. The CDR3 loop is CASSVAGGAAYNEQFF. CDR3 DNA: TGTGCCAGCAGCGTAGCGGGGGGGGCCGCCTACAATGAGCAGTTCTTC.

The rearrangement joins TRBV24-1 to TRBJ2-3; 14 bases are shared with TRBD2. The trim removed 2 bases at V and 6 bases at J, leaving 6 bases unmatched. CDR1 and CDR2 from the germline V gene are KGHDR and SFDVKD. The CDR3 extends over 17 amino acids. For the CDR3, the DNA is TGTGCCACCAGTGATTCGAGACTAGCGGGGGGGCCGGATACGCAGTATTTT. It codes for CATSDSRLAGGPDTQYF.

The chain combines TRBV4-1 with TRBJ1-6, with TRBD1 matching 7 bases. Trimming took 1 base from V and 7 from J; bases not matched to a gene: 4. Looked up from germline, CDR1 is MGHRA and CDR2 is YSYEKL. There are 15 residues in the CDR3. CDR3: CASSQATGVNSPLHF. DNA of the CDR3: TGCGCCAGCAGCCAAGCAACAGGGGTCAATTCACCCCTCCACTTT.

This rearrangement joins TRBV5-1 to TRBJ1-1; D remains ambiguous. CDR1 is SGHRS and CDR2 is YFSETQ in the germline V gene. Trimming cost V 3 bases and J 2 bases, with 11 bases left between them. The CDR3 consists of 14 residues. The CDR3 reads CASSSLGLNTEAFF. The CDR3 nucleotides are TGCGCCAGCAGCTCTTTAGGACTTAACACTGAAGCTTTCTTT.

With respect to this clone: In the same sample, other DNA sequences code for this CDR3. The V gene is TRBV5-1, the J gene TRBJ2-7, with 8 bases that match TRBD1. The CDR3 contains 15 residues. Germline CDR1 and CDR2: SGHRS and YFSETQ. Trimming took 0 bases from V and 2 from J; bases not matched to a gene: 4. The CDR3, as DNA: TGCGCCAGCAGCTTGGGGGGGACAGGCACCTACGAGCAGTACTTC. It specifies CASSLGGTGTYEQYF. The full variable domain, rest sourced from reference TRBV5-1 and TRBJ2-7, is KAGVTQTPRYLIKTRGQQVTLSCSPISGHRSVSWYQQTPGQGLQFLFEYFSETQRNKGNFPGRFSGRQFSNSRSEMNVSTLELGDSALYLCASSLGGTGTYEQYFGPGTRLTVT.